This TCR beta chain was profiled in a study of blood T cells in healthy people across ages. A J-beta primer mix and a sample-barcoded 5' primer were used in a second PCR of about 6 to 12 cycles. At least 3 million CDR3-containing paired-end reads were obtained per sample. TCRdb reanalysed the 5' RACE reads using MiXCR and keeps one entry per CDR3 protein. The sample includes about 900,000 distinct CDR3 sequences, around 48% of them seen just once. In its sample, this clonotype was seen a few times. The antigen remains unidentified. Whole-study results and caveats: Any conclusive comparison of naive versus antigen-experienced cells was prevented by using unsorted PBMCs. Significant beta diversity loss was already apparent by age approximately 40, declining roughly linearly. More naive CD4+ cells and higher diversity were found in long-lived than in aged donors.

The CDR3 has 17 residues. This receptor was taken from a man aged 25 to 45 in good health. Sequencing input: blood. The chain couples TRBV21-1 to TRBJ2-3; the table's D call, TRBD1, has no DNA check behind it. TRBV21-1 is listed as a pseudogene. The CDR3 reads CASTKEVGPGRTDTQYF. The CDR3 region has the DNA TGTGCCAGCACCAAAGAGGTCGGACCCGGCCGCACAGATACGCAGTATTTT.